Shown below are 32 T cell receptor beta chains from a single sample sequenced in a study of cytomegalovirus exposure and HLA in healthy donors. The PCR made use of 60 Vbeta and 13 Jbeta primers. TCRdb keeps only in-frame clones here, not all; method: immunoSEQ multiplex PCR. The table includes 80,000 to 100,000 clones, around 81% detected once. Sequenced material: PBMCs. These receptors were collected from a man aged 35 to 55 in good health and CMV-seropositive.

Comments on this clone: The same CDR3 also results from other DNA sequences found in this sample. The chain is built from TRBV5-1 and TRBJ2-5; TRBD2 is a possible D gene (6 bases). The ends were cut back, 0 bases at V and 5 bases at J, with 11 bases in the middle. CDR1 SGHRS and CDR2 YFSETQ come from the germline V gene. This CDR3 contains 14 residues. The CDR3 DNA is TGCGCCAGCAGCTTGGATCGGGGGAGGGAGACCCAGTACTTC. It yields the protein CASSLDRGRETQYF.

The chain joins TRBV28 to TRBJ1-6, with TRBD1 matching 8 bases. The V segment lost 3 bases and the J segment 10 bases; nucleotides outside the gene matches: 5. The CDR3 has 14 amino acids. The germline V gene encodes CDR1 MDHEN and CDR2 SYDVKM. Written as DNA, the CDR3 is TGTGCCAGCAGTTTTCAGGGGGCTCGGTCACCCCTCCACTTT. This sequence encodes CASSFQGARSPLHF.

This chain links TRBV2 with TRBJ1-1; the match to TRBD1 covers 7 bases. V lost 0 bases and J lost 8; bases outside the gene matches: 9. Germline CDR1 is SNHLY and CDR2 is FYNNEI. The CDR3 contains 15 residues. The CDR3 DNA sequence: TGTGCCAGCAGTGAAGCCCCGGGACAGTTGGGCGAAGCTTTCTTT. Its protein product is CASSEAPGQLGEAFF.

The V and J genes are TRBV10-3 and TRBJ1-3, with D unresolved. The V end was cut by 3 bases, the J end by 2 bases, with 11 bases between. The V gene's germline CDR1 is ENHRY and CDR2 SYGVKD. The CDR3 loop spans 15 amino acids. The CDR3 loop is CAISDGALAGNTIYF. The DNA of the CDR3 is TGTGCCATCAGTGATGGAGCCCTTGCTGGAAACACCATATATTTT.

This clone showed up just once. V gene TRBV5-4 combines with J gene TRBJ2-5; TRBD2 matches 14 bases. V was pared by 0 bases and J by 9 bases, with 7 bases of the junction left unmatched. Germline V CDR1 and CDR2: SGHNT, YYREEE (reference sequence). This CDR3 has 16 amino acids. The CDR3 sequence is CASSLGGLAGAGAQYF. The DNA for the CDR3 is TGTGCCAGCAGCTTGGGGGGACTAGCGGGAGCGGGGGCCCAGTACTTC. The full variable domain, rest sourced from reference TRBV5-4 and TRBJ2-5, is ETGVTQSPTHLIKTRGQQVTLRCSSQSGHNTVSWYQQALGQGPQFIFQYYREEENGRGNFPPRFSGLQFPNYSSELNVNALELDDSALYLCASSLGGLAGAGAQYFGPGTRLLVL.

The genes are TRBV5-4 and TRBJ2-7; 10 positions agree with TRBD2. CDR1 SGHNT and CDR2 YYREEE come from the germline V gene (reference sequence). There are 15 residues in the CDR3. Losses at the gene ends were 2 bases for V and 2 bases for J; bases not matched to a gene: 4. The CDR3 is CASSLAGGRAYEQYF. Written as DNA, the CDR3 is TGTGCCAGCAGCTTAGCGGGAGGGAGGGCCTACGAGCAGTACTTC.

The chain employs TRBV6-6 and TRBJ2-3; TRBD1 might be the D (6 bases). Germline CDR1 is MNHNY and CDR2 is SVGAGI (reference sequence). The V and J ends lost 5 bases and 4 bases respectively, with 13 bases between them. The CDR3 consists of 14 residues. DNA of the CDR3: TGTGCCAGCAGTCGGGACACTACCCCAGATACGCAGTATTTT. This codes for CASSRDTTPDTQYF.

The V call is TRBV7-8, the J call TRBJ1-2, with D possibly TRBD1 on 5 matching bases. The germline CDR1 and CDR2 sequences are SGHVS and FQNEAQ. The CDR3 has 14 residues. Trimming removed 7 bases from V and 1 base from J, with 13 bases in between. DNA for the CDR3: TGTGCCAGCAACCTCGGGGGATTTAACTATGGCTACACCTTC. Translation gives CASNLGGFNYGYTF.

V usage is TRBV2 and J usage is TRBJ2-5, with 9 bases that match TRBD2. The CDR3 runs to 16 residues. Germline V gene data show CDR1 as SNHLY and CDR2 as FYNNEI. V lost 7 bases, J lost 2 bases, and 11 bases stayed unmatched. The CDR3 loop reads CASTLLAGRTQETQYF. The CDR3 region has the DNA TGTGCCAGCACCCTGCTAGCGGGACGGACACAAGAGACCCAGTACTTC.

The chain employs TRBV11-3 and TRBJ2-1; 11 bases align to TRBD2. V shed 5 bases, J shed 7 bases, and the junction held 4 bases outside the gene matches. Per germline, CDR1 SGHNT and CDR2 YENEEA. The CDR3 length is 14 residues. In nucleotides, the CDR3 is TGTGCCAGCAGCAAGACTAGCGGGGTGAATGAGCAGTTCTTC. Translated, it gives CASSKTSGVNEQFF. Filled out from reference TRBV11-3 and TRBJ2-1, the complete variable domain reads EAGVVQSPRYKIIEKKQPVAFWCNPISGHNTLYWYLQNLGQGPELLIRYENEEAVDDSQLPKDRFSAERLKGVDSTLKIQPAELGDSAVYLCASSKTSGVNEQFFGPGTRLTVL.

V is TRBV7-9 and J is TRBJ1-1, with D unresolved. Germline CDR1 and CDR2: SEHNR and FQNEAQ (reference sequence). V was shortened by 6 bases and J by 0 bases, with 11 bases between the two germline ends. This CDR3 comprises 14 residues. The CDR3 DNA follows: TGTGCCAGCAGTACTGTATTGCTGAACACTGAAGCTTTCTTT. Translated, it gives CASSTVLLNTEAFF.

Turning to this clone: One end of the junction does not line up with germline, which may come from a read error. The J gene is TRBJ1-2, the V gene TRBV7-9; tentative D call: TRBD1 (6 bases). The CDR3 loop spans 11 amino acids. Germline V CDR1 and CDR2: SEHNR, FQNEAQ (reference sequence). The DNA for the CDR3 is TGTTCCAGCAGCTTAGAGGGGGACTACACCTTC. Its translation: CSSSLEGDYTF.

The rearrangement joins TRBV5-5 to TRBJ1-6; D might be TRBD1 (5 bases). CDR1 SGHKS and CDR2 YYEKEE come from the germline V gene (reference sequence). V gave up 0 bases and J gave up 12 bases, with 13 bases separating them. This CDR3 has 14 amino acids. The CDR3 sequence is CASSLEAGRLPLHF. The CDR3 DNA is TGTGCCAGCAGCTTGGAGGCAGGGAGGCTACCCCTCCACTTT.

This rearrangement joins TRBV10-1 to TRBJ1-1; D not certain. The CDR3 covers 13 residues. V was clipped by 3 bases and J by 1 base, with 6 bases between them. Germline V gene lookup returns CDR1 WNHNN and CDR2 SYGVQD (reference sequence). The CDR3 here is CASSDWQNTEAFF. The CDR3 coding sequence is TGCGCCAGCAGTGACTGGCAGAACACTGAAGCTTTCTTT.

The chain has TRBV19 and TRBJ1-2; D remains unclear. The germline V gene encodes CDR1 LNHDA and CDR2 SQIVND (reference sequence). The CDR3 runs 13 residues. V was cut by 5 bases and J by 4 bases, with 11 bases left in between. CDR3 DNA: TGTGCCAGTAGTTCCGGTGCCCTCTATGGCTACACCTTC. It yields the protein CASSSGALYGYTF.

V usage is TRBV11-2 and J usage is TRBJ1-1; no reliable D call. The CDR3 sequence is 15 residues long. The V end lost 3 bases, the J end lost 0 bases, and 11 bases lay between the germline ends. Germline V gene lookup returns CDR1 SGHAT and CDR2 FQNNGV. In nucleotides, the CDR3 is TGTGCCAGCAGCTTCGGCACGGGTCTGAACACTGAAGCTTTCTTT. Protein sequence: CASSFGTGLNTEAFF.

This clone was detected only once. The rearrangement uses TRBV27 and TRBJ2-2; 10 positions agree with TRBD2. The CDR3 covers 18 residues. Germline CDR1 is MNHEY and CDR2 is SMNVEV (reference sequence). The ends lost 3 bases at V and 4 bases at J; junction bases unmatched: 11. CDR3 DNA sequence: TGTGCCAGCAGTTTTAAGCGGGAGGGCCCTCGGGGCACCGGGGAGCTGTTTTTT. Translated, it gives CASSFKREGPRGTGELFF.

The chain combines TRBV19 with TRBJ2-1; D remains ambiguous. The germline gives CDR1 LNHDA, CDR2 SQIVND (reference sequence). The CDR3 contains 15 residues. V shed 3 bases and J shed 0 bases, with 9 bases lying between them. CDR3 loop: CASSIDTSSYNEQFF. The CDR3, as DNA: TGTGCCAGTAGTATCGATACATCCTCCTACAATGAGCAGTTCTTC.

DNA of the CDR3: TGCGCCAGCAGCTCAGACAGGGGGCAGAGAGATACGCAGTATTTT. It yields the protein CASSSDRGQRDTQYF. The chain links TRBV5-1 to TRBJ2-3; 10 bases line up with TRBD1. J lost 5 bases, V lost 3 bases, and 6 bases had no gene match. Germline CDR1 and CDR2: SGHRS and YFSETQ. CDR3 length: 15 residues.

V usage is TRBV27 and J usage is TRBJ1-5; D ambiguous. The germline V and J ends were trimmed by 3 bases and 3 bases, with 3 bases remaining between them. Germline V lookup: CDR1 MNHEY, CDR2 SMNVEV (reference sequence). The CDR3 consists of 12 residues. This chain's CDR3 is CASSFHNQPQHF. CDR3 DNA: TGTGCCAGCAGTTTTCACAATCAGCCCCAGCATTTT.

This chain connects TRBV7-8 to TRBJ2-3; 8 bases fit TRBD2. Trimming took 11 bases from V and 2 from J; bases not matched to a gene: 18. The CDR3 runs 17 residues. Germline CDR1 and CDR2: SGHVS and FQNEAQ. The CDR3 sequence: CASRGGTRHFSTDTQYF. CDR3 nucleotides: TGTGCCTCCCGGGGGGGGACACGACACTTTTCCACAGATACGCAGTATTTT.

The chain uses TRBV15 and TRBJ2-5; perhaps TRBD1 as D (5 bases). The assigned J gene may be wrong: the sequence end matches TRBJ2-7 better. The CDR3 sequence is 18 residues long. Germline CDR1 reads LNHNV; CDR2 reads YYDKDF (reference sequence). CDR3 DNA sequence: TGTGCCACCAGCAGAGATCTTTTGTACAGGTCGAGCTCCTACGAGCAGTACTTC. This codes for CATSRDLLYRSSSYEQYF.

Written as DNA, the CDR3 is TGTGCCAGCAGTGAAGTTGAGAATCAGCCCCAGCATTTT. Translation gives CASSEVENQPQHF. The genes are TRBV6-1 and TRBJ1-5, with D uncertain. CDR3 length: 13 amino acids. V gave up 1 base and J gave up 4 bases, with 5 bases separating them. Per the germline V gene, CDR1 is MNHNS and CDR2 is SASEGT.

This clone was detected only a few times. This sequence joins TRBV7-9 and TRBJ1-1, with D perhaps matching TRBD1 (6 bases). The CDR3 is 14 amino acids. Germline-derived CDR1 and CDR2 are SEHNR and FQNEAQ (reference sequence). The V and J ends lost 5 bases and 2 bases respectively, with 12 bases between them. The CDR3 protein is CASSQTGLNTEAFF. The CDR3 nucleotides are TGTGCCAGCAGCCAAACAGGGCTTAACACTGAAGCTTTCTTT. The full variable domain, rest sourced from reference TRBV7-9 and TRBJ1-1, is DTGVSQNPRHKITKRGQNVTFRCDPISEHNRLYWYRQTLGQGPEFLTYFQNEAQLEKSRLLSDRFSAERPKGSFSTLEIQRTEQGDSAMYLCASSQTGLNTEAFFGQGTRLTVV.

The count of this clone is one. The germline gene is not matched at one end of the junction; a read error may be the cause. This chain uses TRBV7-7 with TRBJ2-6; 9 bases agree with TRBD1. In germline, CDR1 is SSHAT, CDR2 FNYEAQ (reference sequence). The CDR3 is 18 residues long. CDR3 residues: CASSPQPGQGSGANGLTF. CDR3 bases: TGTGCTAGCAGTCCCCAGCCGGGACAGGGCTCTGGGGCCAACGGCCTGACTTTC.

The rearrangement links TRBV18 to TRBJ1-5; D ambiguous. The V gene's germline CDR1 is KGHSH and CDR2 LQKENI. Trimming stripped 0 bases from V and 7 bases from J, with 7 bases between. The CDR3 is made up of 13 amino acids. This CDR3 is CASSPPSGQPQHF. Here the CDR3 DNA reads TGTGCCAGCTCACCACCGTCGGGGCAGCCCCAGCATTTT.

The V call is TRBV6-1, the J call TRBJ2-3; maybe TRBD1 (6 bases). Deletions cut 2 bases from V and 0 bases from J, with 9 bases between. The CDR3 spans 15 residues. Germline loops: CDR1 MNHNS, CDR2 SASEGT. For the CDR3, the DNA is TGTGCCAGCAGTGAACGGGACATTAGCACAGATACGCAGTATTTT. Translated, it gives CASSERDISTDTQYF.

There are a few counts of this clone. The chain recombines TRBV6-5 with TRBJ2-7, with unresolved D. Trimming cost V 7 bases and J 3 bases, with 4 bases left between them. The CDR3 loop spans 10 amino acids. Germline V lookup: CDR1 MNHEY, CDR2 SVGAGI. CDR3 in amino acids: CASMSYEQYF. DNA of the CDR3: TGTGCCAGCATGAGCTACGAGCAGTACTTC.

J is TRBJ2-1 and V is TRBV5-1; 11 bases match TRBD2. The V gene end was trimmed by 0 bases and the J gene end by 5 bases; junction bases not matched to a gene: 7. The germline V gene has CDR1 SGHRS and CDR2 YFSETQ. The CDR3 totals 17 residues. CDR3 protein: CASSLVLAGGLNNEQFF. The CDR3 DNA is TGCGCCAGCAGCTTGGTTCTAGCGGGGGGCCTCAACAATGAGCAGTTCTTC.

The V and J genes are TRBV29-1 and TRBJ1-5; D call uncertain. V lost 4 bases, J lost 4 bases, and 14 bases lay in between. In germline, CDR1 is SQVTM, CDR2 ANQGSEA. There are 14 residues in the CDR3. CDR3: CSVGGGRWNQPQHF. The DNA of the CDR3 is TGCAGCGTTGGTGGTGGGAGATGGAATCAGCCCCAGCATTTT.

The J gene is TRBJ2-2, the V gene TRBV18; TRBD2 is a possible D gene (6 bases). This CDR3 has 15 residues. The germline gives CDR1 KGHSH, CDR2 LQKENI. Trimming pared 2 bases from V and 2 bases from J, leaving 9 bases between. The CDR3 nucleotides are TGTGCCAGCTCACCAAGAGGACTAAACACCGGGGAGCTGTTTTTT. The encoded protein is CASSPRGLNTGELFF. Full variable domain (rest looked up from reference TRBV18 and TRBJ2-2): NAGVMQNPRHLVRRRGQEARLRCSPMKGHSHVYWYRQLPEEGLKFMVYLQKENIIDESGMPKERFSAEFPKEGPSILRIQQVVRGDSAAYFCASSPRGLNTGELFFGEGSRLTVL.

The chain carries TRBV30 and TRBJ1-1; possibly TRBD1 for D (6 bases). CDR1 is GTSNPN, CDR2 SVGIG, per germline (reference sequence). The CDR3 runs 13 residues. V lost 1 base and J lost 4, with 10 bases in between. CDR3 DNA sequence: TGTGCCTGGAGTGCCGGGGGGGCCACTGAAGCTTTCTTT. Translation: CAWSAGGATEAFF. The complete variable domain, with remaining parts taken from reference TRBV30 and TRBJ1-1, reads SQTIHQWPATLVQPVGSPLSLECTVEGTSNPNLYWYRQAAGRGLQLLFYSVGIGQISSEVPQNLSASRPQDRQFILSSKKLLLSDSGFYLCAWSAGGATEAFFGQGTRLTVV.